This T cell receptor (beta chain) was captured in a study of early T cells in non-severe SARS-CoV-2 infection. Across the whole study: The authors sequenced bulk RNA from unsorted whole blood, leaving chains unpaired. Whole-study results and caveats: Sequences matched to VDJdb favored anti-spike CD8 responses, while private and CD4 specificities were missed.

This clonotype appeared many times. Its target is unknown. Unique molecular identifier tags were affixed to discrete cDNA molecules. Using its own MiXCR run on the 5' RACE reads, TCRdb lists one record per CDR3 protein. The table records tens of thousands of distinct CDR3 sequences, 12% of them present only once. Trimming took 3 bases from V and 0 from J, leaving 9 bases between them. In germline, CDR1 is ENHRY, CDR2 SYGVKD. This CDR3 is 15 amino acids long. The sequenced sample was whole blood. The clonotype originates from an adult who was a healthcare worker with PCR-confirmed SARS-CoV-2 infection or an uninfected control (not recorded which). The rearrangement joins TRBV10-3 to TRBJ1-3; perhaps TRBD1 as D (5 bases). The CDR3 DNA follows: TGTGCCATCAGTGACGACAGATCCTCTGGAAACACCATATATTTT. Translation: CAISDDRSSGNTIYF.